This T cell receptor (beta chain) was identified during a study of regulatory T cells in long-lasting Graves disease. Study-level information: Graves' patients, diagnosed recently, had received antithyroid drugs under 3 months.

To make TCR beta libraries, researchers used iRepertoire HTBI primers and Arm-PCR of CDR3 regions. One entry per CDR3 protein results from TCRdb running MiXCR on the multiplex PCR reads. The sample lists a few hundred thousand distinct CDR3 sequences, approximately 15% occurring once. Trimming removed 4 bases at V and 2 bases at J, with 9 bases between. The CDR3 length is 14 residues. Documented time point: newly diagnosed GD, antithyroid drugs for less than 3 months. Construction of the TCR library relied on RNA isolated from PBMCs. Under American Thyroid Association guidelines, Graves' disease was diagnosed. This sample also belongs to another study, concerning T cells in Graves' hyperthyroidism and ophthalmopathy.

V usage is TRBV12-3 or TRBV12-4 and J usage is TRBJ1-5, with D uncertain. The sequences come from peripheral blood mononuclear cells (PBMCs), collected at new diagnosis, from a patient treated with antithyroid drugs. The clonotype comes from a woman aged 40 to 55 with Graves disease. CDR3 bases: TGTGCCAGCAGTTCGGGTTGGGGCAATCAGCCCCAGCATTTT. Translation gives CASSSGWGNQPQHF.